What follows are 21 T cell receptor beta chains derived from one specimen sequenced in a study of cytomegalovirus exposure and HLA in healthy donors. The study ran its PCR with 60 Vbeta and 13 Jbeta primers. Only in-frame clones appear in the TCRdb table, and some are missing; sequencing was by immunoSEQ multiplex PCR. The sample has around 220,000 clones; 83% are singletons. Material: PBMCs. Receptor source: a girl aged 5-17 years in good health and CMV-seronegative.

V is TRBV27 and J is TRBJ2-6, with no clear D. The germline V gene has CDR1 MNHEY and CDR2 SMNVEV (reference sequence). Trimming removed 1 base from V and 0 bases from J, with 13 bases in between. The CDR3 spans 18 residues. The CDR3 protein is CASSLYRPGRSGANVLTF. CDR3 nucleotides: TGTGCCAGCAGTTTATATCGGCCGGGTCGCTCTGGGGCCAACGTCCTGACTTTC.

The chain employs TRBV29-1 and TRBJ2-1; 8 bases agree with TRBD2. V trimming: 1 base; J trimming: 0 bases; junction bases outside the gene matches: 5. This CDR3 contains 16 residues. Germline V gene sequence: CDR1 SQVTM, CDR2 ANQGSEA. In DNA, the CDR3 is TGCAGCGTTGAAGCCGTGCGGGGGGACTCCTACAATGAGCAGTTCTTC. Protein sequence: CSVEAVRGDSYNEQFF.

The chain links TRBV5-4 to TRBJ2-3; 11 bases fit TRBD2. There are 15 residues in the CDR3. The germline V gene has CDR1 SGHNT and CDR2 YYREEE (reference sequence). Germline trimming cut 8 bases from V and 5 bases from J; bases unmatched to any gene: 10. CDR3 residues: CASTSGGLGEDTQYF. The DNA for the CDR3 is TGTGCCAGTACTAGCGGGGGATTAGGTGAAGATACGCAGTATTTT.

The V gene is TRBV6-1, the J gene TRBJ2-7, with a tentative D call TRBD2 (5 bases). The CDR3 length is 13 residues. Looked up from germline, CDR1 is MNHNS and CDR2 is SASEGT. The germline V and J ends were trimmed by 6 bases and 2 bases, with 11 bases remaining between them. CDR3 coding DNA: TGTGCCAGCAGACTAGGGTTCCCCTACGAGCAGTACTTC. It is translated as CASRLGFPYEQYF.

This clone appeared a few times. The rearrangement joins TRBV7-9 to TRBJ1-4, with 7 nucleotides matching TRBD1. Germline-derived CDR1 and CDR2 are SEHNR and FQNEAQ (reference sequence). The CDR3 extends over 17 amino acids. Trimming cost V 2 bases and J 0 bases; bases outside gene matches: 6. The CDR3 region is CASSLSGTAATNEKLFF. As DNA, the CDR3 is TGTGCCAGCAGCTTAAGTGGGACAGCTGCAACTAATGAAAAACTGTTTTTT.

The chain joins TRBV28 to TRBJ2-2, with 10 bases fitting TRBD2. CDR3 size: 18 residues. Trimming at V came to 7 bases and at J to 1 base, leaving 12 bases not matched to a gene. Germline V gene lookup returns CDR1 MDHEN and CDR2 SYDVKM. The CDR3 bases are TGTGCCAGCATCCTATGGACTAGCGGTGTTCAGAACACCGGGGAGCTGTTTTTT. As protein: CASILWTSGVQNTGELFF.

This chain links TRBV19 with TRBJ2-5, with D possibly matching TRBD2 (5 bases). CDR3 length: 12 residues. Germline-derived CDR1 and CDR2 are LNHDA and SQIVND (reference sequence). Between the trimmed V and J ends, which lost 3 bases and 9 bases, there was a span of 11 bases. CDR3 sequence: CASSMSSGAQYF. CDR3 coding DNA: TGTGCCAGTAGTATGAGTTCCGGGGCCCAGTACTTC. The full variable domain, its missing parts supplied by reference TRBV19 and TRBJ2-5, is DGGITQSPKYLFRKEGQNVTLSCEQNLNHDAMYWYRQDPGQGLRLIYYSQIVNDFQKGDIAEGYSVSREKKESFPLTVTSAQKNPTAFYLCASSMSSGAQYFGPGTRLLVL.

The chain is built from TRBV27 and TRBJ1-1; the D is unclear. The CDR3 is 17 amino acids. Germline CDR1 and CDR2: MNHEY and SMNVEV (reference sequence). V gave up 4 bases and J gave up 4 bases, with 22 bases separating them. The CDR3 nucleotides read TGTGCCAGCAGTTGGTCGGGGATTTTCGTTTCGGGCACTGAAGCTTTCTTT. Translation gives CASSWSGIFVSGTEAFF.

This chain uses TRBV7-8 with TRBJ1-2, with a weak D call TRBD1 (6 bases). The V and J ends lost 5 bases and 0 bases respectively, with 16 bases between them. The CDR3 covers 16 residues. Germline V gene lookup returns CDR1 SGHVS and CDR2 FQNEAQ. The CDR3 region has the DNA TGTGCCAGCAGCCCCGTGGGGGCAGAGACTAACTATGGCTACACCTTC. It is translated as CASSPVGAETNYGYTF.

The chain employs TRBV25-1 and TRBJ2-3, with TRBD2 matching 13 bases. J gave up 3 bases and V 5 bases, and 8 bases lay outside the gene matches. The length of the CDR3 is 17 residues. In germline, CDR1 is MGHDK, CDR2 SYGVNS. The CDR3 DNA sequence: TGTGCCAGCAGTCGGACTAGCGGGAGAGGGGGTACAGATACGCAGTATTTT. Its protein is CASSRTSGRGGTDTQYF.

J is TRBJ1-3 and V is TRBV19; 7 bases fit TRBD1. CDR1 LNHDA and CDR2 SQIVND come from the germline V gene (reference sequence). V was pared by 7 bases and J by 7 bases, with 10 bases of the junction left unmatched. CDR3 length equals 14 residues. In DNA form, the CDR3 reads TGTGCCAGTATCCCACCCGGGACAGCTAACACCATATATTTT. This gives the protein CASIPPGTANTIYF. Variable domain in full (rest from reference TRBV19 and TRBJ1-3): DGGITQSPKYLFRKEGQNVTLSCEQNLNHDAMYWYRQDPGQGLRLIYYSQIVNDFQKGDIAEGYSVSREKKESFPLTVTSAQKNPTAFYLCASIPPGTANTIYFGEGSWLTVV.

The chain carries TRBV4-2 and TRBJ2-5, with 12 positions matching TRBD2. The CDR3 is made up of 19 amino acids. With V trimmed by 1 base and J by 5 bases, 14 bases remained unmatched. Germline assignment: CDR1 LGHNA and CDR2 YNFKEQ. This chain's CDR3 is CASSQGTAASGGAGETQYF. The DNA of the CDR3 is TGTGCCAGCAGCCAAGGAACCGCAGCTAGCGGGGGGGCCGGGGAGACCCAGTACTTC.

The CDR3 DNA reads as TGTGCCAGTAGGTCCCTCCCGGGCGGGACGGACACCGGGGAGCTGTTTTTT. It is translated as CASRSLPGGTDTGELFF. The rearrangement links TRBV19 to TRBJ2-2; D is possibly TRBD2 (6 bases). Trimming shortened V by 6 bases and J by 3 bases, and 20 bases separated the two germline ends. Per the germline V gene, CDR1 is LNHDA and CDR2 is SQIVND (reference sequence). The CDR3 consists of 17 residues.

The chain has TRBV28 and TRBJ2-3; 8 bases agree with TRBD1. Losses at the gene ends were 5 bases for V and 11 bases for J; bases not matched to a gene: 15. This CDR3 region has 15 residues. Per the germline V gene, CDR1 is MDHEN and CDR2 is SYDVKM. The CDR3, as DNA: TGTGCCAGCAGTCCCGGGACAGGAGGCCACTCAAAGCAGTATTTT. As protein: CASSPGTGGHSKQYF.

The rearrangement links TRBV19 to TRBJ2-6; D not certain. This CDR3 contains 17 residues. The germline CDR1 and CDR2 sequences are LNHDA and SQIVND (reference sequence). Trimming shortened V by 7 bases and J by 1 base, and 17 bases separated the two germline ends. The CDR3 DNA reads as TGTGCCAGTACCTCGGCAGGTTTGCAATCTGGGGCCAACGTCCTGACTTTC. Translation: CASTSAGLQSGANVLTF.

This clone was observed a single time. The chain recombines TRBV7-2 with TRBJ1-2, with D possibly TRBD1 on 6 matching bases. V was trimmed by 1 base and J by 4 bases, leaving 16 bases between them. The CDR3 covers 16 residues. Germline V gene data show CDR1 as SGHTA and CDR2 as FQGNSA. The CDR3 sequence: CASSLVRGGIGYGYTF. The CDR3 DNA reads TGTGCCAGCAGCTTAGTACGAGGGGGAATCGGCTATGGCTACACCTTC.

The gene calls are TRBV9 and TRBJ2-5; D call uncertain. This CDR3 is 14 amino acids long. With 0 bases removed from V and 8 bases from J, the gap between germline ends came to 14 bases. Looked up from germline, CDR1 is SGDLS and CDR2 is YYNGEE. The CDR3 DNA follows: TGTGCCAGCAGCGTAGTAGCCCCGCAGAATACCCAGTACTTC. This translates into CASSVVAPQNTQYF.

The V call is TRBV29-1, the J call TRBJ1-1; D gene unclear. The CDR3 length is 12 residues. V gave up 5 bases and J gave up 0 bases, with 7 bases separating them. Germline CDR1 reads SQVTM; CDR2 reads ANQGSEA. The CDR3 loop is CSVSDLNTEAFF. CDR3 DNA sequence: TGCAGCGTTTCTGACTTGAACACTGAAGCTTTCTTT.

The gene calls are TRBV7-9 and TRBJ2-5; D is ambiguous. This CDR3 spans 14 amino acids. V was cut by 1 base and J by 5 bases, with 11 bases left in between. Germline CDR1 SEHNR, CDR2 FQNEAQ (reference sequence). The chain's CDR3 is CASSLGLSWETQYF. CDR3 nucleotide sequence: TGTGCCAGCAGCTTAGGCCTATCGTGGGAGACCCAGTACTTC.

This sequence joins TRBV19 and TRBJ2-7; 7 nucleotides agree with TRBD1. The germline V gene has CDR1 LNHDA and CDR2 SQIVND (reference sequence). The CDR3 sequence is 15 residues long. V shed 4 bases, J shed 5 bases, and the junction held 11 bases outside the gene matches. In nucleotides, the CDR3 is TGTGCCAGTAGTACCCCCCGACAGGGTCCCAACGAGCAGTACTTC. It is translated as CASSTPRQGPNEQYF.

The chain joins TRBV9 to TRBJ1-3; TRBD1 matches at 9 bases. V lost 1 base to trimming and J lost 1 base; unmatched junction nucleotides: 3. The germline gives CDR1 SGDLS, CDR2 YYNGEE. CDR3 length: 16 residues. CDR3 sequence reads: CASSVIGTGSGNTIYF. The CDR3 DNA reads as TGTGCCAGCAGCGTAATCGGGACAGGGTCTGGAAACACCATATATTTT.